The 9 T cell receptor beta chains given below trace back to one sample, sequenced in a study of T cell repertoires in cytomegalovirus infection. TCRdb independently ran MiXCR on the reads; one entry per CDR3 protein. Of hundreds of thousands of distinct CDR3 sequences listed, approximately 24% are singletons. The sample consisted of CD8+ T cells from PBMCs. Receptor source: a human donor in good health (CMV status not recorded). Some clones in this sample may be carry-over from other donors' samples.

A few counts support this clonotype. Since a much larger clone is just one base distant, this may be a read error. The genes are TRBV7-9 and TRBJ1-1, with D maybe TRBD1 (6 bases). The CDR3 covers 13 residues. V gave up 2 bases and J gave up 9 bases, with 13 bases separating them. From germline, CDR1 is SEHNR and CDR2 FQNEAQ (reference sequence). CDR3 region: CASSLNGGPKAFF. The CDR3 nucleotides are TGTGCCAGCAGCTTAAATGGGGGGCCTAAAGCTTTCTTT.

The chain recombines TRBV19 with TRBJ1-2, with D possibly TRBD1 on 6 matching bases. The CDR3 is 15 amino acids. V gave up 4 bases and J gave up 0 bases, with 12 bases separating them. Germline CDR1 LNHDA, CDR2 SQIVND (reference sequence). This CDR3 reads CASSTGQTSNYGYTF. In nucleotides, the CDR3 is TGTGCCAGTAGTACTGGACAGACCTCTAACTATGGCTACACCTTC.

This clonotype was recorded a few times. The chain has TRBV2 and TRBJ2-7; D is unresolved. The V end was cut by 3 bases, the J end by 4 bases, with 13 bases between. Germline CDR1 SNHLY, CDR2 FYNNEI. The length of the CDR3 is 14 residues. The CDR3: CASSEWGGEYEQYF. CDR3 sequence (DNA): TGTGCCAGCAGTGAGTGGGGTGGGGAATACGAGCAGTACTTC. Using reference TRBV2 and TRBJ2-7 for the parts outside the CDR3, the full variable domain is EPEVTQTPSHQVTQMGQEVILRCVPISNHLYFYWYRQILGQKVEFLVSFYNNEISEKSEIFDDQFSVERPDGSNFTLKIRSTKLEDSAMYFCASSEWGGEYEQYFGPGTRLTVT.

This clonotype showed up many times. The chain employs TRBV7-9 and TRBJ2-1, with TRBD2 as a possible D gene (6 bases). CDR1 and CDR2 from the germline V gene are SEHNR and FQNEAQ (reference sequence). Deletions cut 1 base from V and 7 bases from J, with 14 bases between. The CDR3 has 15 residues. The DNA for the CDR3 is TGTGCCAGCAGCTTAGGCTCGGAGGGGAGGAATGAGCAGTTCTTC. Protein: CASSLGSEGRNEQFF.

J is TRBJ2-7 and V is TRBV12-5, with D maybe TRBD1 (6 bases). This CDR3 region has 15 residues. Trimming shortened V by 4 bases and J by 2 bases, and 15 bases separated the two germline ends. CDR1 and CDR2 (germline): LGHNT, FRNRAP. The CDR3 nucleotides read TGTGCTAGTGGTTCGCCGACAGGAATACCCTACGAGCAGTACTTC. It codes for CASGSPTGIPYEQYF.

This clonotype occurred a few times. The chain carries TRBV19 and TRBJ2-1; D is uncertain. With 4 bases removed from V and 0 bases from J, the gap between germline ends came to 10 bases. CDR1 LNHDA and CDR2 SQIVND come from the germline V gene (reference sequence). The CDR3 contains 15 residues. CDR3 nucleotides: TGTGCCAGTAGTACGGACCCGAGCTCCTACAATGAGCAGTTCTTC. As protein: CASSTDPSSYNEQFF.

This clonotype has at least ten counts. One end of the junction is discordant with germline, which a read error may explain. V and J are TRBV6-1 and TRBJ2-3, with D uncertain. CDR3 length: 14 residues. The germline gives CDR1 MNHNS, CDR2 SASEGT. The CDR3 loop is CASNEAGSTDTQYF. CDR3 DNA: TGTGCCAGCAATGAAGCCGGCAGCACAGATACGCAGTATTTT.

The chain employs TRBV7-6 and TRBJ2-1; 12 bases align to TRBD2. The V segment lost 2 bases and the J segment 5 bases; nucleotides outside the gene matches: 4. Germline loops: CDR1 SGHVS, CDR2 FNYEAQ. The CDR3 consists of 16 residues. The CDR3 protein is CASSLRLAGDHNEQFF. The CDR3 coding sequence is TGTGCCAGCAGCTTACGACTAGCGGGGGACCACAATGAGCAGTTCTTC.

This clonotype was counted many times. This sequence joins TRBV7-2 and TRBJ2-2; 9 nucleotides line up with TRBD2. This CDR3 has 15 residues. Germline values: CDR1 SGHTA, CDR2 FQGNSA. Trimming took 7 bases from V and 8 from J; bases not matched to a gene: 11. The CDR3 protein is CASNFWASGAGELFF. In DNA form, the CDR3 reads TGTGCCAGCAACTTTTGGGCTAGCGGGGCTGGGGAGCTGTTTTTT.